One TCR beta chain is described in this entry. This entry is derived from a study of cytomegalovirus exposure and HLA in healthy donors. Vbeta (60) and Jbeta (13) primers were used in the PCR. The method was immunoSEQ multiplex PCR; TCRdb's version includes in-frame clones alone and lacks a portion of them. This table holds a few hundred thousand clones, over 60% found once. The germline V and J ends were trimmed by 9 bases and 5 bases, with 16 bases remaining between them. There are 14 residues in the CDR3. Germline V gene data show CDR1 as MNHEY and CDR2 as SVGAGI. The origin of this receptor is a man aged 18 to 30 in good health and CMV-seronegative. V usage is TRBV6-5 and J usage is TRBJ2-2; D may be TRBD2 (6 bases). The sample consisted of PBMCs. The CDR3 region is CAREKLRGTGELFF. DNA of the CDR3: TGTGCCAGGGAGAAACTGCGGGGTACCGGGGAGCTGTTTTTT.